The 28 T cell receptor beta chains in this list originate from one sample, sequenced in a study of OX40 agonist ivuxolimab in advanced cancers. The repertoire was sequenced with immunoSEQ multiplex PCR; TCRdb's copy has only in-frame clones and lacks some. Of about 120,000 clones detected, roughly nine tenths appear once; the ten largest clones hold approximately 0.55%. This sample comprised CD4+ or CD8+ T cells sorted from blood, obtained in a trial of the OX40 agonist ivuxolimab. The receptors here all came from an adult with an advanced solid tumor such as melanoma, head and neck, liver or kidney cancer.

The chain has TRBV5-6 and TRBJ1-5; D remains unclear. Trimming left V 5 bases short and J 0 bases short, with 12 bases between. CDR1 and CDR2 from the germline V gene are SGHDT and YYEEEE. This CDR3 has 15 residues. CDR3 in DNA: TGTGCCAGCAGTTCGACCGAAATTAGCAATCAGCCCCAGCATTTT. Protein: CASSSTEISNQPQHF.

This clone has only one observation. V gene TRBV5-4 combines with J gene TRBJ2-1; the match to TRBD2 covers 11 bases. Germline V gene data show CDR1 as SGHNT and CDR2 as YYREEE (reference sequence). V shed 1 base, J shed 4 bases, and the junction held 7 bases outside the gene matches. The CDR3 is 17 residues long. The CDR3 nucleotides read TGTGCCAGCAGCTTGTCGCCCACTAGCGGGGGATACAATGAGCAGTTCTTC. It yields the protein CASSLSPTSGGYNEQFF.

This rearrangement joins TRBV14 to TRBJ1-6; TRBD1 matches 9 bases. This CDR3 spans 15 amino acids. Germline loops: CDR1 SGHDN, CDR2 FVKESK. V trimming: 1 base; J trimming: 9 bases; junction bases outside the gene matches: 4. The CDR3 here is CASSQGTGVRSPLHF. The CDR3 DNA sequence: TGTGCCAGCAGCCAAGGGACAGGGGTGCGTTCACCCCTCCACTTT. Together with reference TRBV14 and TRBJ1-6, the CDR3 gives the full variable domain: EAGVTQFPSHSVIEKGQTVTLRCDPISGHDNLYWYRRVMGKEIKFLLHFVKESKQDESGMPNNRFLAERTGGTYSTLKVQPAELEDSGVYFCASSQGTGVRSPLHFGNGTRLTVT.

The chain recombines TRBV7-8 with TRBJ2-7; maybe TRBD2 (5 bases). The CDR3 consists of 16 residues. Trimming pared 1 base from V and 0 bases from J, leaving 13 bases between. Germline CDR1 and CDR2: SGHVS and FQNEAQ. The CDR3 nucleotides are TGTGCCAGCAGCTTAGGGAGCGGACGGAGCTCCTACGAGCAGTACTTC. Translation: CASSLGSGRSSYEQYF. Looking up the rest from reference TRBV7-8 and TRBJ2-7 gives the full variable domain: GAGVSQSPRYKVAKRGQDVALRCDPISGHVSLFWYQQALGQGPEFLTYFQNEAQLDKSGLPSDRFFAERPEGSVSTLKIQRTQQEDSAVYLCASSLGSGRSSYEQYFGPGTRLTVT.

This clone was observed once. The rearrangement joins TRBV10-3 to TRBJ1-4; a weak D match, TRBD1 (6 bases). The V end lost 6 bases, the J end lost 7 bases, and 15 bases lay between the germline ends. The V gene's germline CDR1 is ENHRY and CDR2 SYGVKD. The CDR3 is 14 residues long. CDR3 DNA sequence: TGTGCCATCAGGGGGGGACAAGGAAGTGAAAAACTGTTTTTT. Translated: CAIRGGQGSEKLFF.

This clone was counted a single time. This sequence joins TRBV14 and TRBJ2-5; D is unresolved. V lost 2 bases and J 1 base, leaving 5 bases between the germline ends. In germline, CDR1 is SGHDN, CDR2 FVKESK. The CDR3 is made up of 13 amino acids. The CDR3 loop is CASSQWSQETQYF. CDR3 bases: TGTGCCAGCAGCCAATGGAGCCAAGAGACCCAGTACTTC.

This chain joins TRBV28 and TRBJ1-1; 7 nucleotides align to TRBD1. Germline V lookup: CDR1 MDHEN, CDR2 SYDVKM. The J segment lost 5 bases and the V segment lost 8 bases, leaving 11 bases of the junction unmatched. The CDR3 is 14 residues long. The CDR3 coding sequence is TGTGCCAGCGGGATTTATGGGACAGTTACTGAAGCTTTCTTT. It is translated as CASGIYGTVTEAFF.

The V gene is TRBV28, the J gene TRBJ1-2; D remains ambiguous. The germline V gene encodes CDR1 MDHEN and CDR2 SYDVKM. With 5 bases removed from V and 4 bases from J, the gap between germline ends came to 11 bases. CDR3 length equals 13 residues. The CDR3 nucleotides are TGTGCCAGCAGTCGTACTTCATCCTATGGCTACACCTTC. Amino acid sequence: CASSRTSSYGYTF.

V gene TRBV7-9 combines with J gene TRBJ1-1, with no clear D. The V end was cut by 1 base, the J end by 2 bases, with 8 bases between. Germline-derived CDR1 and CDR2 are SEHNR and FQNEAQ (reference sequence). The CDR3 runs to 14 residues. Here the CDR3 DNA reads TGTGCCAGCAGCTTAGTGGCTATCAACACTGAAGCTTTCTTT. This encodes CASSLVAINTEAFF.

Concerning this clone itself: At one boundary the junction diverges from the germline segment, which might be a read error. The CDR3 DNA reads as TGCGCCAGCAGTCAATCGTTGAATACTGAAGCTTTCTTT. As protein: CASSQSLNTEAFF. This chain connects TRBV23-1 to TRBJ1-1; D is ambiguous. TRBV23-1 is an ORF, with its function uncertain. The CDR3 is made up of 13 amino acids.

The rearrangement links TRBV18 to TRBJ2-1, with D perhaps matching TRBD1 or TRBD2 (5 bases each). The V gene lost 3 bases and the J gene lost 9 bases, with 12 bases spanning the gap. CDR1 is KGHSH and CDR2 is LQKENI in the germline V gene. This CDR3 comprises 13 residues. As DNA, the CDR3 is TGTGCCAGCTCACCTGGGACCCGAGGTGAGCAGTTCTTC. Translated, it gives CASSPGTRGEQFF.

The CDR3 sequence is CASSYSGTITDTQYF. The CDR3 DNA follows: TGTGCCAGCAGTTACTCCGGGACTATCACAGATACGCAGTATTTT. The V call is TRBV6-5, the J call TRBJ2-3; 7 positions agree with TRBD2. With V trimmed by 0 bases and J by 2 bases, 2 bases remained unmatched. Germline assignment: CDR1 MNHEY and CDR2 SVGAGI. The CDR3 length is 15 residues.

This rearrangement joins TRBV29-1 to TRBJ2-5; 15 bases line up with TRBD2. The CDR3 length is 17 residues. The J segment lost 5 bases and the V segment lost 6 bases, leaving 13 bases of the junction unmatched. The germline V gene has CDR1 SQVTM and CDR2 ANQGSEA. Written as DNA, the CDR3 is TGCAGCGTCCCCGCACGGACTAGCGGGGGGGCTGTGGAGACCCAGTACTTC. As protein: CSVPARTSGGAVETQYF.

The V gene is TRBV5-1, the J gene TRBJ2-7; 7 positions agree with TRBD1. Germline assignment: CDR1 SGHRS and CDR2 YFSETQ. V lost 1 base and J lost 0; bases outside the gene matches: 10. The CDR3 spans 17 residues. The CDR3: CASSLRRDSSFSYEQYF. The CDR3, as DNA: TGCGCCAGCAGCTTGCGCCGGGACAGCTCCTTCTCCTACGAGCAGTACTTC.

The rearrangement uses TRBV6-1 and TRBJ1-5; TRBD1 is a possible D gene (5 bases). The V and J ends lost 3 bases and 0 bases respectively, with 9 bases between them. Germline V gene sequence: CDR1 MNHNS, CDR2 SASEGT. The CDR3 length is 15 residues. CDR3 coding DNA: TGTGCCAGCAGTGATGGGACGTATAGCAATCAGCCCCAGCATTTT. It yields the protein CASSDGTYSNQPQHF.

The chain joins TRBV7-2 to TRBJ2-7, with 8 bases that match TRBD1. This CDR3 has 15 amino acids. Germline V gene data show CDR1 as SGHTA and CDR2 as FQGNSA. V lost 1 base and J lost 12; bases outside the gene matches: 14. Here the CDR3 DNA reads TGTGCCAGCAGCTTAGGACAGGGGTTGTGGAATAGCCGGTACTTC. This encodes CASSLGQGLWNSRYF.

This clone was observed once. The chain combines TRBV2 with TRBJ1-1, with unresolved D. The CDR3 consists of 12 residues. V was pared by 3 bases and J by 5 bases, with 7 bases between. CDR1 is SNHLY, CDR2 FYNNEI, per germline. The CDR3 sequence: CASSDRGTEAFF. CDR3 sequence (DNA): TGTGCCAGCAGTGACCGCGGGACTGAAGCTTTCTTT.

The CDR3 nucleotides read TGTGCCAGCAGCCAAGAGAGGGGGGGGGCCTTAGATACGCAGTATTTT. Its protein is CASSQERGGALDTQYF. The rearrangement uses TRBV4-2 and TRBJ2-3; possibly TRBD2 for D (7 bases). The CDR3 is made up of 16 amino acids. CDR1 and CDR2 from the germline V gene are LGHNA and YNFKEQ. V was cut by 0 bases and J by 5 bases, with 15 bases left in between.

The chain is built from TRBV28 and TRBJ2-5, with 7 bases matching TRBD1. This CDR3 region has 14 residues. V gave up 6 bases and J gave up 5 bases; unmatched junction bases: 9. The germline V gene has CDR1 MDHEN and CDR2 SYDVKM. In DNA, the CDR3 is TGTGCCAGCAGGTCGACAGGGCCGTTTGAGACCCAGTACTTC. It encodes CASRSTGPFETQYF.

This rearrangement joins TRBV7-2 to TRBJ2-1; D might be TRBD2 (5 bases). V dropped 5 bases and J dropped 8 bases, with 22 bases sitting between them. Germline assignment: CDR1 SGHTA and CDR2 FQGNSA. The CDR3 runs to 16 residues. The CDR3 nucleotides are TGTGCCAGCAGCCCCCCCTCGGACTCTCCGAGGGATGAGCAGTTCTTC. Translating it yields CASSPPSDSPRDEQFF.

Only one count was recorded for this clone. The chain uses TRBV14 and TRBJ2-3; 7 nucleotides match TRBD1. The CDR3 is 16 amino acids. Germline CDR1 SGHDN, CDR2 FVKESK. The junction had 8 bases not matched to a gene; V was cut back by 3 bases and J by 2 bases. CDR3 in DNA: TGTGCCAGCAGCCATGGATGGGGGACAGTCACAGATACGCAGTATTTT. This sequence encodes CASSHGWGTVTDTQYF.

This chain links TRBV27 with TRBJ2-2, with TRBD2 matching over 7 bases. V dropped 3 bases and J dropped 6; count of bases not matched to a gene: 7. Germline-derived CDR1 and CDR2 are MNHEY and SMNVEV (reference sequence). This CDR3 is built from 15 residues. Here the CDR3 DNA reads TGTGCCAGCAGTTTTCAAGGCGGGGGTTCCGGGGAGCTGTTTTTT. As protein: CASSFQGGGSGELFF.

The chain combines TRBV5-4 with TRBJ1-1; 7 positions agree with TRBD1. Germline CDR1 is SGHNT and CDR2 is YYREEE (reference sequence). The length of the CDR3 is 15 residues. V lost 0 bases and J lost 5; bases outside the gene matches: 7. The CDR3: CASSLVTGVLTEAFF. CDR3 nucleotide sequence: TGTGCCAGCAGCTTGGTTACAGGGGTCCTAACTGAAGCTTTCTTT.

This clone was found a few times. The chain employs TRBV9 and TRBJ1-1; D is unclear. The CDR3 sequence is 13 residues long. The V end was cut by 0 bases, the J end by 6 bases, with 9 bases between. CDR1 and CDR2 from the germline V gene are SGDLS and YYNGEE. CDR3 nucleotides: TGTGCCAGCAGCGTAGCTCCGAGTGCTGAAGCTTTCTTT. Amino acid sequence: CASSVAPSAEAFF.

The gene calls are TRBV6-5 and TRBJ1-2; the D is unclear. The CDR3 has 13 amino acids. The germline gives CDR1 MNHEY, CDR2 SVGAGI. V was cut by 10 bases and J by 3 bases, with 15 bases left in between. The CDR3 nucleotides are TGTGCCACCCAGCCGGGCAAGGACTATGGCTACACCTTC. This gives the protein CATQPGKDYGYTF.

The chain is built from TRBV4-1 and TRBJ2-5, with 8 nucleotides matching TRBD2. The J call is doubtful: the DNA matches TRBJ2-7 better. Germline V gene sequence: CDR1 MGHRA, CDR2 YSYEKL. The CDR3 length is 15 residues. The CDR3 coding sequence is TGCGCCAGCAGCCAAGCGGAGCGGGGGTTTTACGAGCAGTACTTC. Amino acids: CASSQAERGFYEQYF.

The V and J genes are TRBV7-3 and TRBJ2-6; D perhaps matches TRBD1 (5 bases). V was pared by 4 bases and J by 4 bases, with 11 bases between. From germline, CDR1 is SGHTA and CDR2 FQGTGA. The CDR3 consists of 15 residues. Here the CDR3 DNA reads TGTGCCAGCAGCTCCCAGGGTCCCGGGGCCAACGTCCTGACTTTC. Residues: CASSSQGPGANVLTF.

V gene TRBV7-3 combines with J gene TRBJ2-3; no definite D call. The CDR3 is made up of 13 amino acids. The V and J ends lost 3 bases and 3 bases respectively, with 7 bases between them. In germline, CDR1 is SGHTA, CDR2 FQGTGA. The CDR3 sequence is CASSFTRTDTQYF. CDR3 sequence (DNA): TGTGCCAGCAGCTTTACCAGGACAGATACGCAGTATTTT.